One and the same sample provided the 13 T cell receptor beta chains below, sequenced in a study of blood T cell repertoires in COVID-19. Clones were sequenced by immunoSEQ multiplex PCR, and TCRdb holds only the in-frame ones, with some missing. This table holds some 270,000 clones, 80% to 90% found once. Sequenced: PBMCs or T cells enriched from blood (not recorded which). The receptors come from a woman aged 40-49 years who had been exposed to COVID-19.

The gene calls are TRBV10-1 and TRBJ2-5, with D hard to call. Germline lookup yields CDR1 WNHNN and CDR2 SYGVQD (reference sequence). The CDR3 runs 15 residues. Trimming cost V 4 bases and J 0 bases, with 12 bases left between them. The CDR3 DNA reads TGCGCCAGCAGTGGTTTTTACAGCAACCAAGAGACCCAGTACTTC. Protein sequence: CASSGFYSNQETQYF.

Only one count was recorded for this clone. The chain couples TRBV12-3 or TRBV12-4 to TRBJ2-1; maybe TRBD2 (6 bases). CDR3 length: 12 amino acids. The V end was cut by 6 bases, the J end by 10 bases, with 13 bases between. DNA for the CDR3: TGTGCCAGCAGGGACCTGGCGGGGGAGCAGTTCTTC. Translated, it gives CASRDLAGEQFF.

The CDR3 bases are TGTGCCAGCAGCCATGACAGTTACGAGCAGTACTTC. Its protein is CASSHDSYEQYF. The V and J genes are TRBV3-1 (or the pseudogene TRBV3-2) and TRBJ2-7; D perhaps matches TRBD1 (5 bases). Germline assignment: CDR1 LGHDT and CDR2 YNNKEL (reference sequence). Trimming took off 3 bases at V and 4 bases at J, with 7 bases between the two ends. The CDR3 is 12 amino acids.

The chain has TRBV5-8 and TRBJ2-1; D is unclear. Trimming left V 4 bases short and J 7 bases short, with 15 bases between. CDR1 is SGHTS, CDR2 YDEGEE, per germline. The CDR3 runs to 14 residues. The CDR3 DNA follows: TGTGCCAGCAGCCGAGGCTCCAATGTGAATGAGCAGTTCTTC. Translation: CASSRGSNVNEQFF.

The CDR3 region has the DNA TGTGCCAGCAGTTTATTAGGGGCAAACACTGAAGCTTTCTTT. Translated, it gives CASSLLGANTEAFF. The rearrangement joins TRBV27 to TRBJ1-1; possible D gene TRBD1, 5 bases. The V end was cut by 1 base, the J end by 2 bases, with 8 bases between. The CDR3 is 14 residues long. Germline CDR1 MNHEY, CDR2 SMNVEV (reference sequence).

The V call is TRBV2, the J call TRBJ2-7, with 7 bases fitting TRBD2. V shed 5 bases, J shed 3 bases, and the junction held 4 bases outside the gene matches. Per germline, CDR1 SNHLY and CDR2 FYNNEI. The CDR3 contains 13 residues. The chain's CDR3 is CASSSTSSYEQYV. DNA for the CDR3: TGTGCCAGCAGTTCGACTAGCAGCTACGAGCAGTACGTC.

This sequence joins TRBV4-2 and TRBJ2-6, with a tentative D call TRBD1 (5 bases). V lost 3 bases and J 1 base, leaving 13 bases between the germline ends. The CDR3 runs 17 residues. Germline V CDR1 and CDR2: LGHNA, YNFKEQ. CDR3 sequence (DNA): TGTGCCAGCAGCCATGGGCAGGGTGATTCTGGGGCCAACGTCCTGACTTTC. This sequence encodes CASSHGQGDSGANVLTF.

This chain links TRBV4-1 with TRBJ2-3; a possible D gene is TRBD2 (6 bases). Germline-derived CDR1 and CDR2 are MGHRA and YSYEKL. CDR3 length equals 16 residues. Trimming removed 1 base from V and 0 bases from J, with 11 bases in between. The CDR3 here is CASSQGDFRSTDTQYF. The CDR3 DNA sequence: TGCGCCAGCAGCCAAGGGGACTTCCGTAGCACAGATACGCAGTATTTT.

Worth noting for this clone: A junction boundary mismatches the germline segment, possibly from a read error. The chain links TRBV5-1 to TRBJ2-2; 10 bases are shared with TRBD1. Germline CDR1 SGHRS, CDR2 YFSETQ. The CDR3 covers 15 residues. As DNA, the CDR3 is TGTGCCAGCAGCCCGACAGGGGGCAGTACCGGGGAGCTGTTTTTT. This codes for CASSPTGGSTGELFF.

J is TRBJ1-1 and V is TRBV7-6; no clear D. The germline V gene has CDR1 SGHVS and CDR2 FNYEAQ. The V end was cut by 2 bases, the J end by 1 base, with 11 bases between. This CDR3 contains 15 residues. In DNA form, the CDR3 reads TGTGCCAGCAGCTTACTCCTAACCGGGAACACTGAAGCTTTCTTT. It specifies CASSLLLTGNTEAFF.

This chain connects TRBV7-9 to TRBJ2-1; 7 bases align to TRBD2. The germline CDR1 and CDR2 sequences are SEHNR and FQNEAQ (reference sequence). V trimming: 2 bases; J trimming: 8 bases; junction bases outside the gene matches: 3. The CDR3 has 13 residues. CDR3 bases: TGTGCCAGCAGCTTATCGGGAGGTGATGAGCAGTTCTTC. It yields the protein CASSLSGGDEQFF.

The chain joins TRBV3-1 (or the pseudogene TRBV3-2) to TRBJ2-7, with a possible D match to TRBD2 (5 bases). The germline gives CDR1 LGHDT, CDR2 YNNKEL (reference sequence). The CDR3 runs to 12 residues. V shed 3 bases and J shed 7 bases, with 10 bases lying between them. CDR3 nucleotide sequence: TGTGCCAGCAGCCAGATACTAGAGGAGCAGTACGTC. Protein sequence: CASSQILEEQYV.

This clone appeared a single time. The chain couples TRBV9 to TRBJ1-1; D not certain. Trimming cost V 4 bases and J 0 bases, with 10 bases left between them. The CDR3 extends over 14 amino acids. Germline CDR1 and CDR2: SGDLS and YYNGEE. DNA for the CDR3: TGTGCCAGCAGCCCAGGTCGATTGAACACTGAAGCTTTCTTT. Protein product: CASSPGRLNTEAFF. Full variable domain (missing parts from reference TRBV9 and TRBJ1-1): DSGVTQTPKHLITATGQRVTLRCSPRSGDLSVYWYQQSLDQGLQFLIQYYNGEERAKGNILERFSAQQFPDLHSELNLSSLELGDSALYFCASSPGRLNTEAFFGQGTRLTVV.